These T cell receptor beta chains were read from a single sample in a study of cytomegalovirus exposure and HLA in healthy donors. Only in-frame clones appear in the TCRdb table, and some are missing; sequencing was by immunoSEQ multiplex PCR. The sample records about 150,000 clones, approximately 86% being singletons. The sequencing input was PBMCs. These receptors were collected from a human donor in good health. Both conserved end residues are part of each CDR3. D genes are given only for firm matches. Not all rows give a size; the values are once, few, many and, for expanded clones, a class.

V gene	J gene	D gene	clone size	CDR3 DNA	CDR3 protein
TRBV6-1	TRBJ2-7	TRBD1	.	TGTGCCAGCAGGGACAGGGGGCCCTACGAGCAGTACTTC	CASRDRGPYEQYF
TRBV7-6	TRBJ1-2	.	.	TGTGCCAGCAGCTTAGGGCACAGTGGAGGGCAGGGCGGCTACACCTTC	CASSLGHSGGQGGYTF
TRBV6-1	TRBJ1-1	.	.	TGTGCCAGCAGTGAAGTGGGCAGCGGCACTGAAGCTTTCTTT	CASSEVGSGTEAFF
TRBV28	TRBJ1-5	.	.	TGTGCCAGCAGTTTATCCCCAGGGGCTAATCAGCCCCAGCATTTT	CASSLSPGANQPQHF
TRBV6-1	TRBJ1-2	.	once	TGTGCCAGCAGTGAAGGACAGATCTATGGCTACACCTTC	CASSEGQIYGYTF
TRBV19	TRBJ1-2	.	.	TGTGCCAGTAGTATTCCGGGGAACTATGGCTACACCTTC	CASSIPGNYGYTF
TRBV30	TRBJ1-2	TRBD1	.	TGTGCCTGGCTCCAGGACAGGTGGTATGGCTACACCTTC	CAWLQDRWYGYTF
TRBV7-9	TRBJ1-1	.	.	TGTGCCAGCAGCTTAGAGAGCGGGAGAACTGAAGCTTTCTTT	CASSLESGRTEAFF
TRBV29-1	TRBJ2-7	.	.	TGCAGCGTTTTTCTACTAGCCCAAAACTACGAGCAGTACTTC	CSVFLLAQNYEQYF
TRBV15	TRBJ2-1	.	once	TGTGCCACCAAAAGCCTAGCTGGGCCCCTTAGCTCCTACAATGAGCAGTTCTTC	CATKSLAGPLSSYNEQFF
TRBV5-4	TRBJ2-3	TRBD1	.	TGTGCCAGCAGCTTGGACAGGGGCGTAACAGATACGCAGTATTTT	CASSLDRGVTDTQYF
TRBV18	TRBJ2-7	TRBD1	.	TGTGCCAGCTCCCGGACAGGGCCCTCCTACGAGCAGTACTTC	CASSRTGPSYEQYF
TRBV5-1	TRBJ1-1	.	.	TGCGCCAGCAGCTTGAGGGGGGGGAACACTGAAGCTTTCTTT	CASSLRGGNTEAFF
TRBV19	TRBJ1-3	TRBD1	.	TGTGCCAGTTTTTGGACAGGGGGAGGAAACACCATATATTTT	CASFWTGGGNTIYF
TRBV18	TRBJ2-1	TRBD1	.	TGTGCCAGCTCATCGGGACAGACCACGATGGGCGAGCAGTTCTTC	CASSSGQTTMGEQFF
TRBV18	TRBJ1-3	.	.	TGTGCCAGCTCGCCCTCAGTGGGGACTTCTGGAAACACCATATATTTT	CASSPSVGTSGNTIYF
TRBV5-1	TRBJ2-5	.	.	TGCGCCAGCAGCTTGGTGGACAGCCTAGAGACCCAGTACTTC	CASSLVDSLETQYF
TRBV6-5	TRBJ2-7	TRBD1	few	TGTGCCAGCAGTCGAACAGGGGTGGCCCACGAGCAGTACTTC	CASSRTGVAHEQYF
TRBV19	TRBJ2-1	TRBD2	.	TGTGCCAGTAGTAAGGGTCATAGCGGGGGGGCCGTCAATGAGCAGTTCTTC	CASSKGHSGGAVNEQFF
TRBV5-1	TRBJ1-1	.	.	TGCGCCAGCAGCTTCTACGAGGGGGCTGAAGCTTTCTTT	CASSFYEGAEAFF
TRBV19	TRBJ2-5	TRBD2	.	TGTGCCAGTAGTATTGGGAAAACCGGGACTAGCGGGCTACAAGAGACCCAGTACTTC	CASSIGKTGTSGLQETQYF
TRBV4-3	TRBJ1-6	.	.	TGCGCCAGCAGCCTATGGGGGCAGGGAAATTCACCCCTCCACTTT	CASSLWGQGNSPLHF
TRBV2	TRBJ2-3	.	.	TGTGCCAGCAGTGTTGTTGCGTGGACAGATACGCAGTATTTT	CASSVVAWTDTQYF
TRBV28	TRBJ1-1	.	once	TGTGCCAGCAGTTTAGGGGGCTTTAACACTGAAGCTTTCTTT	CASSLGGFNTEAFF
TRBV11-2	TRBJ2-7	TRBD1	.	TGTGCCAGCAGCTTAGAAGGACAGGTTCCCTACGAGCAGTACTTC	CASSLEGQVPYEQYF
TRBV6-5	TRBJ2-1	.	.	TGTGCCAGCAGTTACGTGTTTAGCTCCTACAATGAGCAGTTCTTC	CASSYVFSSYNEQFF
TRBV25-1	TRBJ2-1	TRBD2	.	TGTGCCAGCAGTGAATCCTTCCTGCGGGGGGAGCAGTTCTTC	CASSESFLRGEQFF
TRBV30	TRBJ1-5	.	.	TGTGCCTGGGGAAACGGCGGGTCCTATCAGCCCCAGCATTTT	CAWGNGGSYQPQHF
TRBV20-1	TRBJ1-1	.	once	TGCAGTGCAATACTAAACACTGAAGCTTTCTTT	CSAILNTEAFF
TRBV29-1	TRBJ1-1	.	.	TGCAGCGTTGAGAACAGGGTGAGGAGCACTGAAGCTTTCTTT	CSVENRVRSTEAFF
TRBV2	TRBJ1-4	TRBD1	.	TGTGCCACCCCGACAGGGAAAAATGAAAAACTGTTTTTT	CATPTGKNEKLFF
TRBV28	TRBJ2-1	.	.	TGTGCCAGCAGTTTGAGGTCCAATGAGCAGTTCTTC	CASSLRSNEQFF
TRBV10-2	TRBJ1-5	TRBD1	.	TGCGCCAGCGGGGCAGGGGGCTGGCGCGGGAATCAGCCCCAGCATTTT	CASGAGGWRGNQPQHF
TRBV4-1	TRBJ1-1	TRBD1	.	TGCGCCAGCAGCCAAGGCCCGACAGGGTTTGGTGAAGCTTTCTTT	CASSQGPTGFGEAFF
TRBV27	TRBJ2-5	TRBD1	.	TGTGCCAGCAGTTATGACAGGGAAGAGACCCAGTACTTC	CASSYDREETQYF
TRBV18	TRBJ1-1	.	.	TGTGCCAGCTCACCGGAGGTGTCTCCAAACACTGAAGCTTTCTTT	CASSPEVSPNTEAFF
TRBV10-3	TRBJ2-3	.	once	TGTGCCATCAGTGAAAAAGGACAGTTCACAGATACGCAGTATTTT	CAISEKGQFTDTQYF
TRBV6-1	TRBJ1-4	TRBD1	.	TGTGCCAGCAGGACAGGGTTTACCGATGAAAAACTGTTTTTT	CASRTGFTDEKLFF
TRBV7-2	TRBJ1-1	.	.	TGTGCCAGCAGCTTAGAAAGAGGCGTTCCGCCCTTCTTT	CASSLERGVPPFF
TRBV9	TRBJ2-3	.	.	TGTGCCAGCAGCGTCGGGTTTACTAGCACAGATACGCAGTATTTT	CASSVGFTSTDTQYF
TRBV9	TRBJ1-1	.	few	TGTGCCAGCAGCCCCCGGACGGGGATCACTGAAGCTTTCTTT	CASSPRTGITEAFF
TRBV4-1	TRBJ2-7	.	.	TGCGCCAGCAGCCAAGTGTTCACTAGTGCCGACTACGAGCAGTACTTC	CASSQVFTSADYEQYF
TRBV7-3	TRBJ1-1	.	.	TGTGCCAGCAGCTTAACCCGGAACACTGAAGCTTTCTTT	CASSLTRNTEAFF
TRBV9	TRBJ1-1	.	.	TGTGCCAGCAGCGTAGTACGGGGTGAAGCTTTCTTT	CASSVVRGEAFF
TRBV7-9	TRBJ2-3	.	.	TGTGCCAGCAGTATAGGGAGGTACGAAGATACGCAGTATTTT	CASSIGRYEDTQYF
TRBV6-4	TRBJ2-7	.	.	TGTGCCACCAGAAGGGGTAATCCGTACTTC	CATRRGNPYF
TRBV5-1	TRBJ2-6	.	.	TGCGCCAGCAGCTTGAAAGTGGCAGGCTCTTCCGGGGCCAACGTCCTGACTTTC	CASSLKVAGSSGANVLTF
TRBV11-3	TRBJ2-1	TRBD2	.	TGTGCCAGCAGCTTCGGTCAAGGGAGGGACAATGAGCAGTTCTTC	CASSFGQGRDNEQFF
TRBV5-4	TRBJ1-4	.	.	TGTGCCAGCAGCTTGTACGGGTGGGATGAAAAACTGTTTTTT	CASSLYGWDEKLFF
TRBV6-6	TRBJ1-1	.	.	TGTGCCAGCAGAGGACAGTTAAACACTGAAGCTTTCTTT	CASRGQLNTEAFF
TRBV14	TRBJ2-1	.	.	TGTGCCAGCAGCCAAGATTTAAGTGGAGATGAGCAGTTCTTC	CASSQDLSGDEQFF
TRBV2	TRBJ2-3	.	.	TGTGCCAGCAGTGAGCTGGGCAGCACAGATACGCAGTATTTT	CASSELGSTDTQYF
TRBV6-6	TRBJ1-5	.	.	TGTGCCAGCAGTTACATGGAGAGCAATCAGCCCCAGCATTTT	CASSYMESNQPQHF
TRBV28	TRBJ2-7	.	once	TGTGCCAGCAGCCCCGGGACACCTATCTACGAGCAGTACTTC	CASSPGTPIYEQYF
TRBV4-2	TRBJ2-1	TRBD2	.	TGTGCCAGCAGCCAAGATGGGGGGGGGCAGTTCTTC	CASSQDGGGQFF
TRBV19	TRBJ2-6	TRBD2	.	TGTGCCAGTAAGCCTCACTCGGGGGGGATCTCTGGGGCCAACGTCCTGACTTTC	CASKPHSGGISGANVLTF
TRBV6-1	TRBJ2-7	TRBD1	once	TGTGCCAGCAACAAGGACAGGGGAACCTACGAGCAGTACTTC	CASNKDRGTYEQYF
TRBV2	TRBJ2-7	TRBD2	.	TGTGCCAGTTCCGGGAGGAGCTCCTACGAGCAGTACTTC	CASSGRSSYEQYF